Given below is one T cell receptor (beta chain) in context. The specificity of this receptor is unknown. Base qualities are not recorded, but no much larger clone differs from it by a single base. This sample was taken from a study of T cell responses to AZD1222 COVID-19 vaccine (dated by TCRdb to about 2021). Concerning the study at large: TCR sequencing covered fewer than 250 trial participants: roughly 200 given two doses of AZD1222 and around 25 given two doses of MenACWY control vaccine. Enrollment into the trials was organized by age into subgroups of 18-55, 56-69 and 70-plus years, and those subgroups contained approximately 150, 30 and 60 TCR-sequenced participants, respectively. The paper as a whole reports these results and caveats: CD4 TCRs associated with the vaccine covered the entire spike protein, and the dominant responses were in regions 160-218 and 743-854. Participants were mostly white British, with more females than males. The authors suggested clonal diversity may have been underestimated. In the small 56-69-year group, the increase in depth fell short of significance, most likely because of low power. Reportedly, almost half of the unique spike-specific TCRs recognized epitopes lying outside the regions that are mutated in the B.1.351 and B.1.1.7 variants. Because no day 14 peak-response samples were available, repertoires were characterized only after the peak T cell response. Spike-specific TCR breadth and depth rose significantly after two AZD1222 doses compared with day 0 and with MenACWY recipients. Conclusions about previously exposed vaccinees were limited because only 5 or 6 AZD1222 recipients were SARS-CoV-2 seropositive at baseline.

The CDR3 regions of human TCRbeta chains were analyzed by immunosequencing. Per the source publication's procedure: Repertoire TCRs were matched against a reference library of SARS-CoV-2-specific TCRs generated with the MIRA antigen-specificity platform. Breadth meant the fraction of unique TCRs that were SARS-CoV-2-associated, whereas depth meant the fraction of total T cells that were SARS-CoV-2-associated. Using the MIRA data, every spike-specific TCR was mapped to the spike region that the TCR reacted to and assigned to either a CD4 or a CD8 class. Log10-transformed breadth and depth values were compared by one-way ANOVA with Sidak's multiple comparisons tests. Drawn from immuneACCESS, this table holds only the in-frame rearrangements with V and J called that TCRdb kept. Clones are partly lost; checked studies trace under half to an unresolved V gene and leave the rest unexplained. V and J calls and clone size come straight from that table; D and trimming were deduced from the DNA. The sample profile shows about 120,000 clones; 92% of them were found once. The ten top clones hold 1.6% of the sample.

The CDR3 covers 13 residues, taking in both the cysteine and the phenylalanine. Only CDR3 DNA is held: 39 bases, read in frame from base 1. Based on the germline V gene, the CDR1 and CDR2 sequences are WSHSY and SAAADI. V gives up 6 bases and J gives up 1 base, and the segment between their germline ends measures 9 bases. The sample's time point label, in plain terms: about 28 days (+/-7) after the second vaccine dose. AZD1222 recipients whose second dose came at about 4 weeks and those whose second dose came at about 12 weeks were combined into one group, since spike-specific TCR depth and breadth did not differ between the two schedules. Samples from vaccinated people were obtained from the UK trials COV001 and COV002, which included a single-blind randomized controlled phase 2/3 trial of AZD1222 (ChAdOx1 nCoV-19) in healthy adults. Trial participant PBMC samples were collected at day 0 and day 28 after the second dose for TCRbeta chain sequencing.

Sequences were derived from peripheral blood, sampled 28 days after the second AZD1222 dose. The receptor was derived from an adult who received the AZD1222 COVID-19 vaccine. The V and J genes are TRBV10-2 and TRBJ1-1, with the D gene call left open. The CDR3 has the sequence CASSGPTNTEAFF. The nucleotides read TGCGCCAGCAGCGGACCTACGAACACTGAAGCTTTCTTT.